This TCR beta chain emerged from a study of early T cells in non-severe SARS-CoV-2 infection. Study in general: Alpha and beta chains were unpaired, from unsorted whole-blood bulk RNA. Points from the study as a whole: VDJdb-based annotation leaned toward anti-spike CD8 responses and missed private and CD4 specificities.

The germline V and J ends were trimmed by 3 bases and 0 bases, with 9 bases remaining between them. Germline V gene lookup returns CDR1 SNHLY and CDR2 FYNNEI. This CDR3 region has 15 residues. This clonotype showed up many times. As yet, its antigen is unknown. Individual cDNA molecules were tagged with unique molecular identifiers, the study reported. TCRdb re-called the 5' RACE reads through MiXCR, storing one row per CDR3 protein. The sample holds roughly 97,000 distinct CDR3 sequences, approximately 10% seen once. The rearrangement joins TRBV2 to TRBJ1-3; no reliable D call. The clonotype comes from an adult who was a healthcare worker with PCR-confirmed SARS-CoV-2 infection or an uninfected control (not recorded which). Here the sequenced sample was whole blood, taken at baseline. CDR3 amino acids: CASSDSRASGNTIYF. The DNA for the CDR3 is TGTGCCAGCAGTGACAGTAGGGCCTCTGGAAACACCATATATTTT.